Listed below are T cell receptor beta chains from one sample, sequenced in a study of CD8 T cells in Susac syndrome. TCRdb reprocessed the immunoSEQ multiplex PCR reads with MiXCR, giving one entry per CDR3 protein. This table has roughly 120,000 distinct CDR3 sequences, approximately 94% appearing once. Sequencing was performed on CD4+ T cells from PBMCs. These receptor sequences come from a human donor in good health. The CDR3 runs from the conserved cysteine through the conserved F or W. The D gene is left open where the match is weak. Part of the rows lack a size; the others show once, few, many or a class for expanded clones.

J gene	V gene	clone size	D gene	CDR3 DNA	CDR3 protein
TRBJ2-1	TRBV18	.	TRBD2	TGTGCCAGCTCACTTTGGACTAGCGGGAGTTCTTTAGAGCAGTTCTTC	CASSLWTSGSSLEQFF
TRBJ2-1	TRBV28	.	TRBD2	TGTGCCAGCAGTTTGCTCCAACCGGGACTAGCGGCCTATGAGCAGTTCTTC	CASSLLQPGLAAYEQFF
TRBJ2-7	TRBV11-1	few	.	TGTGCCAGCAGCCCTTGGGGGTACGAGCAGTACTTC	CASSPWGYEQYF
TRBJ2-3	TRBV28	.	.	TGTGCCAGCAGCGTGACAAGACTAGTGTATACGCAGTATTTT	CASSVTRLVYTQYF
TRBJ1-2	TRBV25-1	.	TRBD1	TGTGCCAGCAGTGAGCGAGGGACAGGGGACACGGAGGGCTACACCTTC	CASSERGTGDTEGYTF
TRBJ1-2	TRBV12-3/TRBV12-4	.	.	TGTGCCAGCAGTTCTACAGGGTTTTATGGCTACACCTTC	CASSSTGFYGYTF
TRBJ2-6	TRBV5-6	.	.	TGTGCCAGCAGGAGGTTCGGGGTTGGGGCCAACGTCCTGACTTTC	CASRRFGVGANVLTF
TRBJ2-1	TRBV5-1	.	TRBD1	TGCGCCAGCAGCCGAGGGGACAGGGAACCCAATGAGCAGTTCTTC	CASSRGDREPNEQFF
TRBJ2-7	TRBV28	few	.	TGTGCCAGCAGTTCCTCAGGCTCCTACGAGCAGTACTTC	CASSSSGSYEQYF
TRBJ2-7	TRBV28	.	.	TGTGCCAGCAGAACAGCTGAAGACCACTCCTACGAGCAGTACTTC	CASRTAEDHSYEQYF
TRBJ2-2	TRBV27	.	.	TGTGCCAGCAGTACCCCCATGCCCGGACCCGGGGAGCTGTTTTTT	CASSTPMPGPGELFF
TRBJ1-5	TRBV27	.	.	TGTGCCAGCAGTTTAAGTCCTAGCAATCAGCCCCAGCATTTT	CASSLSPSNQPQHF
TRBJ1-5	TRBV29-1	.	TRBD1	TGCAGCGTAATTCTTCAGGGGGCTCGAAGCAATCAGCCCCAGCATTTT	CSVILQGARSNQPQHF
TRBJ2-3	TRBV27	.	.	TGTGCCAGCAGTTTATCGGACAGCACAGATACGCAGTATTTT	CASSLSDSTDTQYF
TRBJ2-3	TRBV20-1	.	.	TGCAGTGCTTGCCGGGAGACAGATACGCAGTATTTT	CSACRETDTQYF
TRBJ2-3	TRBV20-1	.	.	TGCAGTGCTGCATGGGACGCGGGAGATACGCAGTATTTT	CSAAWDAGDTQYF
TRBJ1-4	TRBV15	.	.	TGTGCCACCAGCAGAGATTGGACAGTTAATGAAAAACTGTTTTTT	CATSRDWTVNEKLFF
TRBJ2-1	TRBV6-2/TRBV6-3	.	TRBD2	TGTGCCAGCAGTCTTAGCGGGCGGGCTTACAATGAGCAGTTCTTC	CASSLSGRAYNEQFF
TRBJ2-7	TRBV6-6	.	TRBD1	TGTGCCAGCAGTTACAGGGGACAGGGTTCCGACGAGCAGTACTTC	CASSYRGQGSDEQYF
TRBJ2-2	TRBV7-2	.	TRBD2	TGTGCCAGCAGCTACCAGGGAATTAAGCGGGAGGAGGTCACCGGGGAGCTGTTTTTT	CASSYQGIKREEVTGELFF